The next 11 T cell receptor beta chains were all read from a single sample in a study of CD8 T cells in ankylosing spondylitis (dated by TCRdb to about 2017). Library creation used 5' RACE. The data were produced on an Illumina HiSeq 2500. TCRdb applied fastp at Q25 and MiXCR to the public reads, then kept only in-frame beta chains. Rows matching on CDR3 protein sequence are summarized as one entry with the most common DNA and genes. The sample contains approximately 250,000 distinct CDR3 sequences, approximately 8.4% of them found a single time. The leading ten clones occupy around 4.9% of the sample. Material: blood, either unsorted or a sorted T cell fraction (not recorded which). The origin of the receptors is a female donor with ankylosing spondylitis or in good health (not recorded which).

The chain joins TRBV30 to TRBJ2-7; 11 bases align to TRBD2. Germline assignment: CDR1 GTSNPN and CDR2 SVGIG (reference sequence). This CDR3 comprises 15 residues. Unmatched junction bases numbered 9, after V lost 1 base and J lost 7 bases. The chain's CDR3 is CAWSGIAGGPEEQYF. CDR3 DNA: TGTGCCTGGAGTGGCATAGCGGGAGGGCCGGAAGAGCAGTACTTC.

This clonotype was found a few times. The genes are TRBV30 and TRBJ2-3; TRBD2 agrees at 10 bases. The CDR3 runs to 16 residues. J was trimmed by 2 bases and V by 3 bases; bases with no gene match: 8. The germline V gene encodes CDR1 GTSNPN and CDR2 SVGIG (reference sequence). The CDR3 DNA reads TGTGCCTGGAGCCTTACCGGGACTAGCGTCACAGATACGCAGTATTTT. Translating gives CAWSLTGTSVTDTQYF. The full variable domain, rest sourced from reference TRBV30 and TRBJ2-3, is SQTIHQWPATLVQPVGSPLSLECTVEGTSNPNLYWYRQAAGRGLQLLFYSVGIGQISSEVPQNLSASRPQDRQFILSSKKLLLSDSGFYLCAWSLTGTSVTDTQYFGPGTRLTVL.

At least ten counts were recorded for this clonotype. The CDR3 sequence: CASRRGQAYGYTF. The DNA for the CDR3 is TGTGCCAGCAGGAGGGGGCAGGCCTATGGCTACACCTTC. The chain couples TRBV6-1 to TRBJ1-2, with 7 bases fitting TRBD1. Trimming at V came to 6 bases and at J to 4 bases, leaving 5 bases not matched to a gene. The CDR3 loop spans 13 amino acids. CDR1 MNHNS and CDR2 SASEGT come from the germline V gene.

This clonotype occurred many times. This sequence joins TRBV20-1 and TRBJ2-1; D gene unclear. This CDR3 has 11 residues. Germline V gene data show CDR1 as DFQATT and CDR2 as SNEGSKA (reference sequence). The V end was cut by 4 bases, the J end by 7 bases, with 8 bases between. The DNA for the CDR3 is TGCAGTGCTAATCACGCGAATGAGCAGTTCTTC. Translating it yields CSANHANEQFF.

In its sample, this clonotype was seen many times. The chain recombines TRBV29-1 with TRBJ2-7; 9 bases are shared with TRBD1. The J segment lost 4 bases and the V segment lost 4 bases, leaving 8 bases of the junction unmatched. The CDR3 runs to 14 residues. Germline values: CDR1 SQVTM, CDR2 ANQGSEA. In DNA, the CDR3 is TGCAGCGTTGGGGACGGGACAGGGTGGTACGAGCAGTACTTC. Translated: CSVGDGTGWYEQYF.

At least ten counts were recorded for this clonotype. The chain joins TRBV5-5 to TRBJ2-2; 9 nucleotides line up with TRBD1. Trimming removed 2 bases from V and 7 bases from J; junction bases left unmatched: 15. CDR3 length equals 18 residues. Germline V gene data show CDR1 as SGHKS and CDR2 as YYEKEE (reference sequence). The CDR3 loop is CASSFIGTGFDVFGELFF. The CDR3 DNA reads TGTGCCAGCAGCTTTATAGGGACAGGGTTTGATGTTTTCGGGGAGCTGTTTTTT. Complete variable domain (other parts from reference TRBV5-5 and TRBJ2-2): DAGVTQSPTHLIKTRGQQVTLRCSPISGHKSVSWYQQVLGQGPQFIFQYYEKEERGRGNFPDRFSARQFPNYSSELNVNALLLGDSALYLCASSFIGTGFDVFGELFFGEGSRLTVL.

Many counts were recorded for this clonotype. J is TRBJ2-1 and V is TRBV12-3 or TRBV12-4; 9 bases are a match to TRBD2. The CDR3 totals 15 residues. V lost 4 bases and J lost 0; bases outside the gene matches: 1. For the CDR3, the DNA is TGTGCCAGCAGTTCTAGCGGGACCTCCTACAATGAGCAGTTCTTC. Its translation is CASSSSGTSYNEQFF.

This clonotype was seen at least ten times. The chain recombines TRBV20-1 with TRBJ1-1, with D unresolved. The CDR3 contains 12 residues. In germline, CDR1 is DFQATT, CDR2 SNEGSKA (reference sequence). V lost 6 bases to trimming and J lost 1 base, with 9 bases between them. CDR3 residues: CSASAGNTEAFF. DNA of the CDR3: TGCAGTGCCAGCGCAGGGAACACTGAAGCTTTCTTT.

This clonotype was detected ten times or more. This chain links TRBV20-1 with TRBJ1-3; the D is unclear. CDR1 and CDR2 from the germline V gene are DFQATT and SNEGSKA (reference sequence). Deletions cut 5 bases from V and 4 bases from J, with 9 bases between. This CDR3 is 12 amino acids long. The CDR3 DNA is TGCAGTGCTCCTGGTGTAGGAAACACCATATATTTT. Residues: CSAPGVGNTIYF.

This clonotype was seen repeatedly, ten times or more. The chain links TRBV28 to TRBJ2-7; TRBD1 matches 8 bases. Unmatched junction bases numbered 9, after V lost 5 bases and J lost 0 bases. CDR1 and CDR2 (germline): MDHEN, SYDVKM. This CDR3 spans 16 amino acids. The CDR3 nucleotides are TGTGCCAGCAGTCTCACCGGACAGGGTTTCTCCTACGAGCAGTACTTC. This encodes CASSLTGQGFSYEQYF.

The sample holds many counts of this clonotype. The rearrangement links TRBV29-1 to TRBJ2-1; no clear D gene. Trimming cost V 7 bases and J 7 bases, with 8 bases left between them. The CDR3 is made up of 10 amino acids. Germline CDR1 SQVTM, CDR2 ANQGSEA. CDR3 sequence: CSGGQNEQFF. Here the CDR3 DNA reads TGCAGCGGGGGTCAAAATGAGCAGTTCTTC.